The 5 T cell receptor beta chains listed next were all sequenced from one sample in a study of metastatic and nonmetastatic thyroid tumors. No treatment had been given to any patient before thyroid surgery. Via MiXCR, TCRdb re-called the PCR reads. The profile shows fewer than 30,000 clones, 15% to 20% of them singletons. Sample: blood. These receptors came from a female donor with papillary thyroid cancer or a benign thyroid nodule (not recorded which). Some clones in this sample may be carry-over from other donors' samples.

This clone was counted a few times. An end of the junction differs from the germline gene, which may be a read error. The chain recombines TRBV6-6 with TRBJ2-1; D perhaps matches TRBD1 (6 bases). This CDR3 spans 16 amino acids. The V gene's germline CDR1 is MNHNY and CDR2 SVGAGI (reference sequence). The CDR3 loop is CASSSGSGTSYNEQFF. For the CDR3, the DNA is TGTGCCAGCAGTTCCGGTTCTGGGACATCCTACAATGAGCAGTTCTTT.

This clone was seen repeatedly, ten times or more. The rearrangement uses TRBV7-3 and TRBJ2-3; D may be TRBD2 (6 bases). This CDR3 has 13 residues. V was trimmed by 4 bases and J by 9 bases, leaving 14 bases between them. Germline-derived CDR1 and CDR2 are SGHTA and FQGTGA. This CDR3 reads CASSSEEGGTQYF. The CDR3 DNA is TGTGCCAGCAGCTCAGAGGAGGGCGGCACGCAGTATTTT.

This clone was observed many times. The V and J genes are TRBV28 and TRBJ2-5, with D unresolved. V lost 3 bases and J 2 bases, leaving 16 bases between the germline ends. The CDR3 contains 16 residues. Looked up from germline, CDR1 is MDHEN and CDR2 is SYDVKM. CDR3 sequence reads: CASSFLGFRAQETQYF. The CDR3 DNA is TGTGCCAGCAGTTTCTTAGGATTTAGGGCTCAAGAGACCCAGTACTTC.

This clone was counted many times. Other DNA sequences in this sample translate to the same CDR3. The chain employs TRBV7-6 and TRBJ2-2, with 10 bases that match TRBD1. The CDR3 is 16 amino acids. Germline trimming cut 5 bases from V and 4 bases from J; bases unmatched to any gene: 7. In germline, CDR1 is SGHVS, CDR2 FNYEAQ. The CDR3, as DNA: TGTGCCAGCAGCGCCGGGACAGGGGACCTCACCGGGGAGCTGTTTTTT. As protein: CASSAGTGDLTGELFF.

This clone is medium-sized within its sample. V usage is TRBV28 and J usage is TRBJ1-3; D gene ambiguous. Germline loops: CDR1 MDHEN, CDR2 SYDVKM. The CDR3 sequence is 13 residues long. Deletions cut 3 bases from V and 9 bases from J, with 12 bases between. CDR3 in amino acids: CASSLDWVSTIYF. The CDR3 bases are TGTGCCAGCAGTTTGGATTGGGTGAGCACCATATATTTT.